A single sample is the source of the 16 T cell receptor beta chains below, sequenced in a study of T cell responses to AZD1222 COVID-19 vaccine. Method: immunoSEQ multiplex PCR; TCRdb's copy keeps in-frame clones and lacks some. The sample shows about 64,000 clones, about four fifths of them seen only once. Sample: peripheral blood, taken 28 days after the second AZD1222 dose. The receptors were gathered from an adult who received the AZD1222 COVID-19 vaccine.

This chain connects TRBV27 to TRBJ2-3; possibly TRBD2 for D (5 bases). CDR1 and CDR2 (germline): MNHEY, SMNVEV (reference sequence). V lost 1 base to trimming and J lost 1 base, with 9 bases between them. The CDR3 totals 15 residues. The CDR3 spells CASSLLSGGTDTQYF. The CDR3 nucleotides read TGTGCCAGCAGTTTATTAAGCGGCGGCACAGATACGCAGTATTTT.

The chain is built from TRBV7-2 and TRBJ1-3; D remains unclear. CDR1 is SGHTA and CDR2 is FQGNSA in the germline V gene. V was trimmed by 2 bases and J by 3 bases, leaving 8 bases between them. This CDR3 contains 14 residues. CDR3 sequence: CASSLKSGGNTIYF. CDR3 DNA: TGTGCCAGCAGCTTAAAGTCAGGTGGAAACACCATATATTTT.

The table lists this clone with a few counts. The chain is built from TRBV28 and TRBJ2-2, with D hard to call. V was pared by 6 bases and J by 4 bases, with 6 bases between. The germline V gene encodes CDR1 MDHEN and CDR2 SYDVKM. The CDR3 has 12 amino acids. CDR3 DNA sequence: TGTGCCAGCAGCACACCCACCGGGGAGCTGTTTTTT. Its protein product is CASSTPTGELFF. The complete variable domain, with remaining parts taken from reference TRBV28 and TRBJ2-2, reads DVKVTQSSRYLVKRTGEKVFLECVQDMDHENMFWYRQDPGLGLRLIYFSYDVKMKEKGDIPEGYSVSREKKERFSLILESASTNQTSMYLCASSTPTGELFFGEGSRLTVL.

The chain joins TRBV29-1 to TRBJ2-7; a weak D match, TRBD1 (5 bases). V was trimmed by 7 bases and J by 0 bases, leaving 7 bases between them. The CDR3 length is 11 residues. Germline assignment: CDR1 SQVTM and CDR2 ANQGSEA. This CDR3 is CSARVSYEQYF. The CDR3 nucleotides read TGCAGCGCCAGGGTCTCCTACGAGCAGTACTTC.

V and J are TRBV19 and TRBJ1-1; D call uncertain. The CDR3 is 12 amino acids. With 6 bases removed from V and 3 bases from J, the gap between germline ends came to 8 bases. Germline loops: CDR1 LNHDA, CDR2 SQIVND (reference sequence). The CDR3 loop reads CASRFRDTEAFF. The CDR3 bases are TGTGCCAGTAGATTCCGGGACACTGAAGCTTTCTTT.

CDR3 DNA sequence: TGCGCCAGCAGCTTGGACAGGCGCACTGAAGCTTTCTTT. It is translated as CASSLDRRTEAFF. V usage is TRBV5-1 and J usage is TRBJ1-1; weak D call: TRBD1 (5 bases). CDR3 length: 13 amino acids. Germline CDR1 and CDR2: SGHRS and YFSETQ. With 0 bases removed from V and 4 bases from J, the gap between germline ends came to 7 bases.

The rearrangement uses TRBV14 and TRBJ2-7; D is uncertain. The germline V and J ends were trimmed by 4 bases and 3 bases, with 10 bases remaining between them. From germline, CDR1 is SGHDN and CDR2 FVKESK. This CDR3 is built from 13 residues. The CDR3 nucleotides read TGTGCCAGCAGCCTTATGAGTGACTACGAGCAGTACTTC. Protein product: CASSLMSDYEQYF.

This chain links TRBV19 with TRBJ2-7; D may be TRBD2 (6 bases). From germline, CDR1 is LNHDA and CDR2 SQIVND (reference sequence). Trimming took 3 bases from V and 7 from J, leaving 10 bases between them. This CDR3 region has 12 residues. In DNA form, the CDR3 reads TGTGCCAGTAGTATTGGGGGAGGTGAGCAGTACTTC. This codes for CASSIGGGEQYF.

The rearrangement links TRBV6-5 to TRBJ2-2, with D perhaps TRBD2 (7 bases). The CDR3 length is 15 residues. CDR1 is MNHEY, CDR2 SVGAGI, per germline. Between the trimmed V and J ends, which lost 5 bases and 13 bases, there was a span of 23 bases. The CDR3 bases are TGTGCCAGCAGTCCCCCGGGGGGCGCGAATTCCACGCTGTTTTTT. Translating gives CASSPPGGANSTLFF.

J is TRBJ1-6 and V is TRBV9; possible D gene TRBD1, 5 bases. The V gene lost 3 bases and the J gene lost 8 bases, with 9 bases spanning the gap. Germline CDR1 and CDR2: SGDLS and YYNGEE. This CDR3 is built from 13 residues. The CDR3 nucleotides are TGTGCCAGCAGCGAGTCAGGGTATTCACCCCTCCACTTT. It yields the protein CASSESGYSPLHF.

V and J are TRBV19 and TRBJ2-7, with D possibly matching TRBD1 (6 bases). This CDR3 region has 13 residues. The germline V and J ends were trimmed by 7 bases and 0 bases, with 10 bases remaining between them. Germline V CDR1 and CDR2: LNHDA, SQIVND (reference sequence). CDR3 region: CASNTGSSYEQYF. The CDR3, as DNA: TGTGCCAGTAATACAGGGAGCTCCTACGAGCAGTACTTC.

V gene TRBV19 combines with J gene TRBJ2-3, with 9 bases identical to TRBD1. The junction had 15 bases not matched to a gene; V was cut back by 5 bases and J by 3 bases. Germline values: CDR1 LNHDA, CDR2 SQIVND (reference sequence). This CDR3 has 18 residues. This chain's CDR3 is CASSPGGRDRVGTDTQYF. CDR3 nucleotides: TGTGCCAGTAGTCCCGGGGGGCGGGACAGGGTTGGTACAGATACGCAGTATTTT.

This clone was seen only once. The chain uses TRBV7-2 and TRBJ2-2; D is unresolved. The length of the CDR3 is 14 residues. The V gene lost 0 bases and the J gene lost 9 bases, with 11 bases spanning the gap. CDR1 is SGHTA and CDR2 is FQGNSA in the germline V gene. CDR3 sequence: CASSLAPSPRELFF. The CDR3 DNA reads TGTGCCAGCAGCTTAGCGCCCTCCCCCCGGGAGCTGTTTTTT.

This chain uses TRBV3-1 (or the pseudogene TRBV3-2) with TRBJ1-2; no firm D call. Germline CDR1 LGHDT, CDR2 YNNKEL (reference sequence). CDR3 length: 15 amino acids. The V and J ends lost 2 bases and 4 bases respectively, with 14 bases between them. The CDR3 protein is CASSQILGSGYGYTF. CDR3 DNA: TGTGCCAGCAGCCAAATTCTGGGGTCCGGCTATGGCTACACCTTC.

The chain couples TRBV27 to TRBJ2-7; possible D gene TRBD2, 6 bases. Germline CDR1 reads MNHEY; CDR2 reads SMNVEV (reference sequence). The CDR3 is 13 residues long. V lost 7 bases to trimming and J lost 2 bases, with 12 bases between them. CDR3 in DNA: TGTGCCAGCAAACGGCGGGGAGCCTACGAGCAGTACTTC. Its protein product is CASKRRGAYEQYF.

The V call is TRBV2, the J call TRBJ2-2, with TRBD2 identical over 12 bases. With V trimmed by 7 bases and J by 4 bases, 7 bases remained unmatched. Germline CDR1 SNHLY, CDR2 FYNNEI. This CDR3 spans 16 amino acids. In nucleotides, the CDR3 is TGTGCCAGCACTCAGGGACTAGCGGGCGCCACCGGGGAGCTGTTTTTT. Protein product: CASTQGLAGATGELFF.